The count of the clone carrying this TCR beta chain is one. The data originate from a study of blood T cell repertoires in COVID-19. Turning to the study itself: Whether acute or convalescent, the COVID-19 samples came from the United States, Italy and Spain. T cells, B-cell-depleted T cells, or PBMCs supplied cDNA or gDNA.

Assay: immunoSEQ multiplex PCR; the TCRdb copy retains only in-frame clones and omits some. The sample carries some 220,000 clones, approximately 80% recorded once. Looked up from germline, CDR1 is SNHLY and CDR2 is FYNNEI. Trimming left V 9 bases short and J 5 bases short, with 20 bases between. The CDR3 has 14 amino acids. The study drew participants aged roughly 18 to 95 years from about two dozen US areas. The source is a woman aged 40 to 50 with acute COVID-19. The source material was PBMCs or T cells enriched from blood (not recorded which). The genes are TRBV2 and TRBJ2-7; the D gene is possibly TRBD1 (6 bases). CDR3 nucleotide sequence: TGTGCCAGTACCGGGACACTTATCCAGCACGAGCAGTACTTC. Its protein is CASTGTLIQHEQYF.